This T cell receptor (beta chain) was profiled in a study of T cell clonality in common variable immunodeficiency. General study findings and limits: Shared TCRbeta clones were fewer between CVID subjects than controls. CVID subjects showed higher TCRbeta clonality than healthy controls. In common variable immunodeficiency, TCR beta chains reportedly carried fewer deletions and N-nucleotide insertions.

Blood samples were heparinized, about 4.5 to 8 ml per donor. This clone was detected ten times or more. What it binds is unknown. The read finishes 3 residues shy of the CDR3 end, and the germline J gene is used to complete it. This CDR3 spans 13 amino acids. Trimming shortened V by 0 bases and J by 4 bases, and 6 bases separated the two germline ends. Germline CDR1 is SGHKS and CDR2 is YYEKEE (reference sequence). Some clones are missing from TCRdb's copy, which holds only in-frame ones; the method was immunoSEQ multiplex PCR. Observed in the sample are roughly 60,000 clones, none of them singletons. This TCR derives from a person between 18 and 70 years old in good health. V gene TRBV5-5 combines with J gene TRBJ2-3; D may be TRBD1 (5 bases). Material for sequencing was peripheral blood mononuclear cells. The CDR3 is CASSLVGADTQYF. The CDR3 DNA, read in part, is TGTGCCAGCAGCTTGGTAGGGGCAGATACG.